The TCR beta chain under discussion was sequenced for a study of T cell responses to AZD1222 COVID-19 vaccine. Regarding the study as a whole: As reported, nearly half of all spike-specific TCRs target variant regions that are unmutated. Repertoire sampling was restricted to post-peak T cell response timepoints. Only a handful of AZD1222 recipients tested seropositive at baseline.

This clone was detected only a few times. What it recognizes is unknown. V lost 6 bases and J lost 5, with 19 bases in between. Germline lookup yields CDR1 SNHLY and CDR2 FYNNEI. This CDR3 has 15 amino acids. Clones were read by immunoSEQ multiplex PCR, and TCRdb kept only the in-frame ones, dropping some. The table has some 140,000 clones, about 93% seen once. The sequencing here drew on peripheral blood, taken 28 days after the second AZD1222 dose. This chain uses TRBV2 with TRBJ1-1; D remains ambiguous. The TCR was taken from an adult who received the AZD1222 COVID-19 vaccine. The CDR3 DNA follows: TGTGCCAGCAGGGAACAACCCTTCATCGGGACTGAAGCTTTCTTT. Its translation: CASREQPFIGTEAFF.